One sample yielded the 10 T cell receptor beta chains listed below, sequenced in a study of radiation and T cells in renal cell carcinoma. Sequencing used immunoSEQ multiplex PCR; TCRdb keeps in-frame clones, though not all of them. In the table there are about 60,000 clones, around 81% of which are singletons. Sample time point: blood 2 weeks post-SBRT. The sample's treatment: 15 Gy SBRT to primary tumor, nephrectomy 4 weeks later. Sequenced material: blood, taken from a patient whose treatment included radiotherapy and nephrectomy. The receptors derive from a man in his sixties with renal cell carcinoma.

The CDR3 bases are TGTGCCAGTAGGAGGGACAGGGATTACTCTGGGGCCAACGTCCTGACTTTC. Its protein product is CASRRDRDYSGANVLTF. The gene calls are TRBV19 and TRBJ2-6, with 9 positions matching TRBD1. The CDR3 extends over 17 amino acids. V trimming: 6 bases; J trimming: 0 bases; junction bases outside the gene matches: 6. Germline CDR1 LNHDA, CDR2 SQIVND (reference sequence).

This sequence joins TRBV6-5 and TRBJ1-1; the D is unclear. Per germline, CDR1 MNHEY and CDR2 SVGAGI. Trimming pared 5 bases from V and 5 bases from J, leaving 12 bases between. The CDR3 loop spans 13 amino acids. The CDR3 here is CASSPRGGTEAFF. The CDR3 DNA is TGTGCCAGCAGTCCCCGCGGAGGGACTGAAGCTTTCTTT.

In nucleotides, the CDR3 is TGTGCCAGCAGCTTAGCAGAGGGTCTCACTAACAATGAGCAGTTCTTC. Translating gives CASSLAEGLTNNEQFF. V gene TRBV11-2 combines with J gene TRBJ2-1; TRBD2 is a possible D gene (5 bases). CDR3 length: 16 amino acids. The V gene's germline CDR1 is SGHAT and CDR2 FQNNGV. Trimming removed 1 base from V and 5 bases from J, with 15 bases in between.

The chain recombines TRBV27 with TRBJ2-1; D is uncertain. The germline gives CDR1 MNHEY, CDR2 SMNVEV (reference sequence). The ends were cut back, 6 bases at V and 0 bases at J, with 6 bases in the middle. This CDR3 contains 13 residues. The CDR3 DNA sequence: TGTGCCAGCAGACAGAGCTCCTACAATGAGCAGTTCTTC. Encoded protein: CASRQSSYNEQFF.

V and J are TRBV5-4 and TRBJ2-1; no clear D gene. The CDR3 extends over 14 amino acids. Germline-derived CDR1 and CDR2 are SGHNT and YYREEE (reference sequence). The V and J ends lost 1 base and 4 bases respectively, with 9 bases between them. CDR3 loop: CASSLRLPYNEQFF. CDR3 sequence (DNA): TGTGCCAGCAGCTTGAGGCTACCTTACAATGAGCAGTTCTTC.

This sequence joins TRBV25-1 and TRBJ1-6; D is unresolved. Germline-derived CDR1 and CDR2 are MGHDK and SYGVNS. CDR3 length: 9 amino acids. Here the CDR3 reads CLNHSPLHF. CDR3 DNA: TGTCTCAACCATTCACCCCTCCACTTT.

The gene calls are TRBV5-5 and TRBJ2-1; either TRBD1 or TRBD2 may fit D (5 bases each). Germline V gene data show CDR1 as SGHKS and CDR2 as YYEKEE (reference sequence). V was shortened by 2 bases and J by 5 bases, with 14 bases between the two germline ends. The CDR3 is made up of 15 amino acids. CDR3 nucleotides: TGTGCCAGCAGCTTCCGAGGGGCCGGAAACAATGAGCAGTTCTTC. It yields the protein CASSFRGAGNNEQFF.

The chain carries TRBV14 and TRBJ2-5, with D unclear. CDR3 length: 10 amino acids. Germline V gene lookup returns CDR1 SGHDN and CDR2 FVKESK. Trimming shortened V by 5 bases and J by 8 bases, and 6 bases separated the two germline ends. The CDR3 nucleotides are TGTGCCAGCAGCGGTAGTACCCAGTACTTC. Protein product: CASSGSTQYF.

The chain couples TRBV5-6 to TRBJ1-1; D not certain. This CDR3 contains 14 residues. The germline CDR1 and CDR2 sequences are SGHDT and YYEEEE. V was pared by 0 bases and J by 3 bases, with 9 bases between. CDR3 amino acids: CASSLAGSHTEAFF. In DNA form, the CDR3 reads TGTGCCAGCAGCTTGGCAGGAAGCCACACTGAAGCTTTCTTT.

The chain recombines TRBV5-1 with TRBJ2-1; TRBD2 might be the D (5 bases). The CDR3 covers 15 residues. The germline V gene encodes CDR1 SGHRS and CDR2 YFSETQ. Trimming cost V 2 bases and J 5 bases, with 14 bases left between them. This CDR3 reads CASSFFLTSDNEQFF. DNA for the CDR3: TGCGCCAGCAGCTTCTTCCTTACTAGTGACAATGAGCAGTTCTTC.